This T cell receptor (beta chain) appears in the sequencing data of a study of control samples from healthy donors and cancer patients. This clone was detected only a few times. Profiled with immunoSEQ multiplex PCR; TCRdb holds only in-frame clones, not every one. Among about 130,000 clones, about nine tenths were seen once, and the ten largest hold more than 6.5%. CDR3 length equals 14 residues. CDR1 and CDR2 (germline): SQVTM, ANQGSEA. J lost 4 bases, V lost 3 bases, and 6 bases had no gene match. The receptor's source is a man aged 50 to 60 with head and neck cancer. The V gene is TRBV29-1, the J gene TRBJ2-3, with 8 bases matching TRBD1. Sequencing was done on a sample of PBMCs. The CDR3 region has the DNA TGCAGCGTTGAGACAGACAGGGGCGCAGATACGCAGTATTTT. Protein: CSVETDRGADTQYF.